The 24 T cell receptor beta chains below were found in one sample sequenced in a study of shared clonotypes between healthy human individuals. The method was immunoSEQ multiplex PCR; TCRdb's version includes in-frame clones alone and lacks a portion of them. The sample contains under 2,500,000 clones, under 97% of which appear only once. The sequencing sample was made of naive CD4+ T cells sorted from blood. Subset noted: CD45RA+ positively selected. All receptors come from a man between 18 and 35 years old in good health.

The J gene is TRBJ1-1, the V gene TRBV18, with D perhaps matching TRBD1 (6 bases). There are 13 residues in the CDR3. The V gene's germline CDR1 is KGHSH and CDR2 LQKENI. Between the trimmed V and J ends, which lost 4 bases and 6 bases, there was a span of 12 bases. CDR3 loop: CASSRVGGPEAFF. CDR3 nucleotides: TGTGCCAGCTCACGAGTAGGGGGACCTGAAGCTTTCTTT.

The genes are TRBV29-1 and TRBJ1-2; D uncertain. Trimming left V 0 bases short and J 8 bases short, with 13 bases between. The CDR3 has 13 residues. From germline, CDR1 is SQVTM and CDR2 ANQGSEA. CDR3 DNA sequence: TGCAGCGTTGAAGATCCCGTCCGCCGGGGCTACACCTTC. Translated: CSVEDPVRRGYTF.

A word on this clone: The sample has other DNA sequences that encode this CDR3 too. The V gene is TRBV4-3, the J gene TRBJ1-5; tentative D call: TRBD1 (5 bases). Germline lookup yields CDR1 LGHNA and CDR2 YSLEER. CDR3 length: 15 residues. V gave up 0 bases and J gave up 3 bases, with 9 bases separating them. The CDR3 sequence is CASSQDTGSNQPQHF. As DNA, the CDR3 is TGCGCCAGCAGCCAAGATACAGGCTCCAATCAGCCCCAGCATTTT.

Comment on this clone: The sample holds other DNA sequences that translate to the same CDR3. CDR3 coding DNA: TGCGCCAGCAGCCAAGATTTAGGACAGGGTTATGGCTACACCTTC. Protein product: CASSQDLGQGYGYTF. The genes are TRBV4-3 and TRBJ1-2; 8 nucleotides agree with TRBD1. The CDR3 loop spans 15 amino acids. The germline V gene has CDR1 LGHNA and CDR2 YSLEER. Trimming removed 0 bases from V and 5 bases from J; junction bases left unmatched: 5.

The chain carries TRBV7-9 and TRBJ2-1, with 11 bases lining up with TRBD2. Germline V gene sequence: CDR1 SEHNR, CDR2 FQNEAQ (reference sequence). V trimming: 1 base; J trimming: 8 bases; junction bases outside the gene matches: 4. The CDR3 contains 15 residues. The CDR3 reads CASSLGLAGMHEQFF. The CDR3 nucleotides are TGTGCCAGCAGCTTAGGACTAGCGGGGATGCATGAGCAGTTCTTC.

The chain is built from TRBV5-1 and TRBJ2-3; perhaps TRBD2 as D (6 bases). CDR1 and CDR2 (germline): SGHRS, YFSETQ. This CDR3 is 18 amino acids long. V gave up 2 bases and J gave up 2 bases, with 21 bases separating them. The CDR3 region is CASSFPPGGGAHTDTQYF. In DNA, the CDR3 is TGCGCCAGCAGCTTCCCCCCGGGCGGCGGGGCCCACACAGATACGCAGTATTTT. The full variable domain, completed using reference TRBV5-1 and TRBJ2-3, is KAGVTQTPRYLIKTRGQQVTLSCSPISGHRSVSWYQQTPGQGLQFLFEYFSETQRNKGNFPGRFSGRQFSNSRSEMNVSTLELGDSALYLCASSFPPGGGAHTDTQYFGPGTRLTVL.

The genes are TRBV6-1 and TRBJ2-7; a weak D match, TRBD1 (5 bases). CDR1 is MNHNS, CDR2 SASEGT, per germline. V lost 1 base to trimming and J lost 3 bases, with 13 bases between them. The CDR3 runs 15 residues. Here the CDR3 DNA reads TGTGCCAGCAGTGAAGAACAGGTTCCCTTCTACGAGCAGTACTTC. It specifies CASSEEQVPFYEQYF.

The DNA of the CDR3 is TGTGCCAGCAGTAAACCGGGACAGGGGACGAGAGATACGCAGTATTTT. It codes for CASSKPGQGTRDTQYF. This chain links TRBV2 with TRBJ2-3, with 10 nucleotides matching TRBD1. This CDR3 has 16 amino acids. Germline CDR1 is SNHLY and CDR2 is FYNNEI. The ends lost 5 bases at V and 5 bases at J; junction bases unmatched: 10. Full variable domain (outside the CDR3, taken from reference TRBV2 and TRBJ2-3): EPEVTQTPSHQVTQMGQEVILRCVPISNHLYFYWYRQILGQKVEFLVSFYNNEISEKSEIFDDQFSVERPDGSNFTLKIRSTKLEDSAMYFCASSKPGQGTRDTQYFGPGTRLTVL.

DNA for the CDR3: TGTGCCAGCTCAGGACGTCGCGGGGGCACAGATACGCAGTATTTT. Its protein product is CASSGRRGGTDTQYF. This rearrangement joins TRBV18 to TRBJ2-3; tentative D call: TRBD2 (6 bases). V gave up 5 bases and J gave up 1 base, with 13 bases separating them. The CDR3 covers 15 residues. CDR1 and CDR2 from the germline V gene are KGHSH and LQKENI.

The gene calls are TRBV5-1 and TRBJ2-7; D might be TRBD2 (5 bases). Between the trimmed V and J ends, which lost 6 bases and 5 bases, there was a span of 18 bases. CDR1 and CDR2 from the germline V gene are SGHRS and YFSETQ. The CDR3 runs to 14 residues. The CDR3 sequence is CASNRGSRTDEQYF. In DNA, the CDR3 is TGCGCCAGCAACCGAGGGAGCCGCACTGACGAGCAGTACTTC.

CDR3 DNA: TGTGCCTGTCGACAGGCTGGGGCCAACGTCCTGACTTTC. It yields the protein CACRQAGANVLTF. This chain uses TRBV30 with TRBJ2-6; possibly TRBD1 for D (6 bases). The V gene lost 6 bases and the J gene lost 2 bases, with 8 bases spanning the gap. CDR3 length equals 13 residues. CDR1 GTSNPN and CDR2 SVGIG come from the germline V gene (reference sequence).

This chain connects TRBV10-3 to TRBJ1-3; possible D gene TRBD1, 5 bases. Trimming stripped 0 bases from V and 4 bases from J, with 7 bases between. Germline V gene lookup returns CDR1 ENHRY and CDR2 SYGVKD. The CDR3 loop spans 14 amino acids. The CDR3 coding sequence is TGTGCCATCAGTGAGTCGAGGGACGGAAACACCATATATTTT. This gives the protein CAISESRDGNTIYF.

The chain employs TRBV2 and TRBJ2-7; D unresolved. The V gene lost 11 bases and the J gene lost 2 bases, with 10 bases spanning the gap. The CDR3 totals 11 residues. Germline loops: CDR1 SNHLY, CDR2 FYNNEI. The CDR3 nucleotides are TGTGCCCGCTCAGGAACCTACGAGCAGTACTTC. This encodes CARSGTYEQYF.

The V gene is TRBV6-1, the J gene TRBJ1-6; D is ambiguous. This CDR3 comprises 12 residues. V was clipped by 8 bases and J by 7 bases, with 9 bases between them. CDR1 is MNHNS and CDR2 is SASEGT in the germline V gene. CDR3 protein: CASLRPNSPLHF. CDR3 nucleotide sequence: TGTGCCAGCCTTCGACCGAATTCACCCCTCCACTTT.

This clone was observed once. The chain joins TRBV4-1 to TRBJ1-1, with a weak D call TRBD1 (6 bases). Germline assignment: CDR1 MGHRA and CDR2 YSYEKL. The CDR3 totals 15 residues. V was cut by 4 bases and J by 3 bases, with 15 bases left in between. The CDR3 sequence: CASSPPGGPHTEAFF. As DNA, the CDR3 is TGCGCCAGCAGCCCCCCGGGGGGGCCCCACACTGAAGCTTTCTTT.

The chain has TRBV6-5 and TRBJ1-2; 8 bases map to TRBD1. Germline trimming cut 0 bases from V and 11 bases from J; bases unmatched to any gene: 8. The CDR3 sequence is 14 residues long. The germline CDR1 and CDR2 sequences are MNHEY and SVGAGI. The CDR3 region has the DNA TGTGCCAGCAGTTACTCGACAGGGGATGGCGCATACACCTTC. Its translation is CASSYSTGDGAYTF.

The gene calls are TRBV9 and TRBJ2-1; the D gene is possibly TRBD1 (5 bases). Germline values: CDR1 SGDLS, CDR2 YYNGEE. The CDR3 loop spans 15 amino acids. V was cut by 3 bases and J by 2 bases, with 12 bases left in between. The DNA of the CDR3 is TGTGCCAGCAGCGAAACCCCCAGGGCCTACAATGAGCAGTTCTTC. Residues: CASSETPRAYNEQFF.

V is TRBV9 and J is TRBJ2-3; D might be TRBD1 or TRBD2, each matching 5 bases. V lost 4 bases, J lost 3 bases, and 18 bases lay in between. Germline assignment: CDR1 SGDLS and CDR2 YYNGEE. The CDR3 runs 16 residues. CDR3 residues: CASSSHRGGWTDTQYF. The CDR3 DNA is TGTGCCAGCAGCTCCCATCGGGGCGGGTGGACAGATACGCAGTATTTT.

This sequence joins TRBV2 and TRBJ1-4; TRBD1 might be the D (5 bases). V dropped 6 bases and J dropped 3 bases, with 8 bases sitting between them. Germline loops: CDR1 SNHLY, CDR2 FYNNEI. The CDR3 sequence is 13 residues long. In nucleotides, the CDR3 is TGTGCCAGCAGAGGGGATCCTAATGAAAAACTGTTTTTT. As protein: CASRGDPNEKLFF.

Worth noting for this clone: The same CDR3 also results from other DNA sequences found in this sample. The genes are TRBV7-9 and TRBJ1-1; D might be TRBD1 (6 bases). CDR1 SEHNR and CDR2 FQNEAQ come from the germline V gene (reference sequence). This CDR3 is 14 amino acids long. V lost 1 base and J 2 bases, leaving 8 bases between the germline ends. CDR3 nucleotides: TGTGCCAGCAGCTTAGGACAGGTAAACACTGAAGCTTTCTTT. It translates to CASSLGQVNTEAFF.

Here the CDR3 DNA reads TGTGCCAGCAGCGTAGCTGGCGGTGAAAACGGCTACACCTTC. The encoded protein is CASSVAGGENGYTF. The chain uses TRBV9 and TRBJ1-2; no reliable D call. CDR3 length: 14 residues. Germline values: CDR1 SGDLS, CDR2 YYNGEE. Trimming removed 0 bases from V and 8 bases from J, with 14 bases in between.

The chain links TRBV18 to TRBJ2-5, with D possibly being TRBD1 (6 bases). This CDR3 comprises 15 residues. V lost 3 bases, J lost 3 bases, and 14 bases lay in between. Looked up from germline, CDR1 is KGHSH and CDR2 is LQKENI. CDR3 in amino acids: CASSPTTGTKETQYF. In nucleotides, the CDR3 is TGTGCCAGCTCACCTACGACCGGGACAAAAGAGACCCAGTACTTC.

The V and J genes are TRBV28 and TRBJ1-1, with D possibly matching TRBD1 (6 bases). Germline V lookup: CDR1 MDHEN, CDR2 SYDVKM. The CDR3 is made up of 17 amino acids. V lost 3 bases and J 1 base, leaving 18 bases between the germline ends. The CDR3 protein is CASSLGRGLLRNTEAFF. In DNA, the CDR3 is TGTGCCAGCAGTTTGGGCAGGGGCCTCTTAAGGAACACTGAAGCTTTCTTT.

With regard to this clone: Other DNA sequences in the sample encode the same CDR3. This chain links TRBV6-5 with TRBJ1-1; D remains unclear. This CDR3 has 12 amino acids. The germline gives CDR1 MNHEY, CDR2 SVGAGI. V shed 6 bases and J shed 4 bases, with 9 bases lying between them. This CDR3 is CASSSLGTEAFF. CDR3 coding DNA: TGTGCCAGCAGCTCCCTCGGCACTGAAGCTTTCTTT.